The 20 T cell receptor beta chains below all came from one sample that was sequenced in a study of blood T cell repertoires in COVID-19. The method was immunoSEQ multiplex PCR; TCRdb's version includes in-frame clones alone and lacks a portion of them. The sample has approximately 300,000 clones; roughly 84% are singletons. Sequenced: peripheral blood. The receptor source for this set is a human donor with COVID-19, enrolled during active disease. The donor label of this sample is uncertain.

This clone was recorded many times. This sequence joins TRBV27 and TRBJ2-7; 7 bases are shared with TRBD1. The V gene's germline CDR1 is MNHEY and CDR2 SMNVEV (reference sequence). The CDR3 loop spans 15 amino acids. Trimming cost V 5 bases and J 4 bases; bases outside gene matches: 11. This CDR3 reads CASSGAHRGSYEQYF. For the CDR3, the DNA is TGTGCCAGCAGTGGGGCGCACAGGGGAAGTTACGAGCAGTACTTC.

J is TRBJ2-3 and V is TRBV30, with 11 bases matching TRBD2. From germline, CDR1 is GTSNPN and CDR2 SVGIG (reference sequence). The CDR3 has 14 residues. After removal of 4 bases from V and 5 bases from J, the junction contained 5 bases not matched to a gene. The CDR3 loop is CAWNLAGGRDTQYF. DNA for the CDR3: TGTGCCTGGAATCTAGCGGGAGGAAGAGATACGCAGTATTTT.

The chain couples TRBV6-5 to TRBJ1-1; 7 bases map to TRBD1. CDR1 is MNHEY, CDR2 SVGAGI, per germline. The CDR3 extends over 15 amino acids. V dropped 2 bases and J dropped 3; count of bases not matched to a gene: 6. The CDR3 DNA sequence: TGTGCCAGCAGTTACCGGACAGGCTGGGACACTGAAGCTTTCTTT. Translation: CASSYRTGWDTEAFF.

The chain links TRBV24-1 to TRBJ1-2; TRBD1 might be the D (5 bases). Trimming stripped 5 bases from V and 3 bases from J, with 12 bases between. Germline V gene lookup returns CDR1 KGHDR and CDR2 SFDVKD. The CDR3 has 14 amino acids. CDR3 in DNA: TGTGCCACCAGTGGACAGACAAACCACTATGGCTACACCTTC. Protein: CATSGQTNHYGYTF.

This chain uses TRBV5-6 with TRBJ2-3, with TRBD2 matching over 8 bases. The V gene end was trimmed by 6 bases and the J gene end by 1 base; junction bases not matched to a gene: 13. The CDR3 is 17 residues long. Germline V gives CDR1 SGHDT, CDR2 YYEEEE. CDR3 region: CASIPGPGRGGTDTQYF. DNA of the CDR3: TGTGCCAGCATCCCCGGTCCGGGGCGGGGGGGCACAGATACGCAGTATTTT. The entire variable domain, with the rest obtained from reference TRBV5-6 and TRBJ2-3, is as follows: DAGVTQSPTHLIKTRGQQVTLRCSPKSGHDTVSWYQQALGQGPQFIFQYYEEEERQRGNFPDRFSGHQFPNYSSELNVNALLLGDSALYLCASIPGPGRGGTDTQYFGPGTRLTVL.

The gene calls are TRBV4-3 and TRBJ2-7; 11 nucleotides match TRBD2. There are 15 residues in the CDR3. Trimming removed 2 bases from V and 2 bases from J; junction bases left unmatched: 2. Germline-derived CDR1 and CDR2 are LGHNA and YSLEER. The CDR3 reads CASSQLAGGAYEQYF. CDR3 sequence (DNA): TGCGCCAGCAGCCAATTAGCGGGGGGGGCCTACGAGCAGTACTTC.

V is TRBV6-5 and J is TRBJ2-2; 8 bases align to TRBD2. The CDR3 extends over 16 amino acids. CDR1 is MNHEY and CDR2 is SVGAGI in the germline V gene. V shed 0 bases, J shed 4 bases, and the junction held 4 bases outside the gene matches. This chain's CDR3 is CASSYSSGGFTGELFF. CDR3 nucleotides: TGTGCCAGCAGTTACTCGAGCGGGGGATTCACCGGGGAGCTGTTTTTT.

Note on this clone: Other DNA sequences within the sample encode an identical CDR3. The V gene is TRBV27, the J gene TRBJ1-1; a possible D gene is TRBD1 (5 bases). The CDR3 loop spans 13 amino acids. Looked up from germline, CDR1 is MNHEY and CDR2 is SMNVEV (reference sequence). The V and J ends lost 3 bases and 4 bases respectively, with 9 bases between them. The CDR3 region is CASSFGGGTEAFF. DNA of the CDR3: TGTGCCAGCAGTTTCGGGGGAGGCACTGAAGCTTTCTTT.

The V and J genes are TRBV6-2 or TRBV6-3 and TRBJ1-2; the match to TRBD1 covers 8 bases. The CDR3 is made up of 15 amino acids. Germline V gene data show CDR1 as MNHEY and CDR2 as SVGEGT. Unmatched junction bases numbered 6, after V lost 2 bases and J lost 4 bases. The CDR3 nucleotides are TGTGCCAGCAGTTACCCCGACAGGGGCGGCTATGGCTACACCTTC. Its translation is CASSYPDRGGYGYTF.

The rearrangement uses TRBV5-1 and TRBJ2-3; tentative D call: TRBD2 (5 bases). The CDR3 is made up of 16 amino acids. CDR1 is SGHRS, CDR2 YFSETQ, per germline. V was pared by 0 bases and J by 0 bases, with 11 bases between. CDR3 loop: CASSLEARASTDTQYF. As DNA, the CDR3 is TGCGCCAGCAGCTTGGAGGCGAGGGCTAGCACAGATACGCAGTATTTT.

The V call is TRBV5-1, the J call TRBJ1-1, with 9 bases fitting TRBD1. V gave up 4 bases and J gave up 8 bases; unmatched junction bases: 0. This CDR3 has 11 amino acids. The germline gives CDR1 SGHRS, CDR2 YFSETQ. CDR3 in amino acids: CASSDRGEAFF. The CDR3 region has the DNA TGCGCCAGCAGCGACAGGGGGGAAGCTTTCTTT.

The chain has TRBV9 and TRBJ2-1; 7 bases agree with TRBD2. Trimming took 1 base from V and 5 from J; bases not matched to a gene: 6. Per germline, CDR1 SGDLS and CDR2 YYNGEE. This CDR3 comprises 15 residues. CDR3: CASSVWLAVDNEQFF. In nucleotides, the CDR3 is TGTGCCAGCAGCGTATGGCTAGCGGTTGACAATGAGCAGTTCTTC.

The chain joins TRBV9 to TRBJ2-7, with 8 bases lining up with TRBD2. Germline V gene data show CDR1 as SGDLS and CDR2 as YYNGEE. This CDR3 has 15 residues. V was clipped by 6 bases and J by 0 bases; unmatched bases: 8. CDR3 sequence reads: CASNKDGTSSYEQYF. The CDR3 DNA follows: TGTGCCAGCAACAAAGACGGGACTAGCTCCTACGAGCAGTACTTC.

The chain uses TRBV27 and TRBJ2-5; tentative D call: TRBD2 (6 bases). V was shortened by 5 bases and J by 4 bases, with 14 bases between the two germline ends. CDR1 and CDR2 (germline): MNHEY, SMNVEV (reference sequence). The CDR3 is made up of 14 amino acids. The CDR3 DNA is TGTGCCAGCAGTCTGCGGAGGGACCCAGAGACCCAGTACTTC. Translating it yields CASSLRRDPETQYF.

The CDR3 loop is CASSTGTGIYNEQFF. CDR3 coding DNA: TGTGCCAGCAGCACCGGGACAGGGATATACAATGAGCAGTTCTTC. This sequence joins TRBV7-2 and TRBJ2-1; 9 bases match TRBD1. Germline V gene data show CDR1 as SGHTA and CDR2 as FQGNSA. The CDR3 is 15 amino acids. Trimming removed 5 bases from V and 4 bases from J; junction bases left unmatched: 6.

This chain joins TRBV28 and TRBJ2-5; 14 nucleotides line up with TRBD2. This CDR3 is built from 15 residues. In germline, CDR1 is MDHEN, CDR2 SYDVKM. J gave up 4 bases and V 7 bases, and 5 bases lay outside the gene matches. This chain's CDR3 is CASTPGLAGVETQYF. DNA of the CDR3: TGTGCCAGCACCCCGGGACTAGCGGGAGTAGAGACCCAGTACTTC. The variable domain in full, completed from reference TRBV28 and TRBJ2-5, reads DVKVTQSSRYLVKRTGEKVFLECVQDMDHENMFWYRQDPGLGLRLIYFSYDVKMKEKGDIPEGYSVSREKKERFSLILESASTNQTSMYLCASTPGLAGVETQYFGPGTRLLVL.

DNA of the CDR3: TGTGCCAGCAGCCCCGGGACATCGCAGAACACCGGGGAGCTGTTTTTT. As protein: CASSPGTSQNTGELFF. The V gene is TRBV5-4, the J gene TRBJ2-2; a possible D gene is TRBD1 (6 bases). CDR1 is SGHNT, CDR2 YYREEE, per germline (reference sequence). Trimming stripped 4 bases from V and 1 base from J, with 14 bases between. The CDR3 has 16 amino acids.

The V and J genes are TRBV19 and TRBJ1-1; the D gene is possibly TRBD1 (5 bases). The ends were cut back, 3 bases at V and 1 base at J, with 6 bases in the middle. There are 13 residues in the CDR3. Germline-derived CDR1 and CDR2 are LNHDA and SQIVND (reference sequence). CDR3 DNA: TGTGCCAGTAGTATTGACAGGAACACTGAAGCTTTCTTT. Residues: CASSIDRNTEAFF.

This CDR3 reads CASSQDASGSSEQFF. Written as DNA, the CDR3 is TGTGCCAGCAGCCAAGATGCTAGCGGGAGTAGTGAGCAGTTCTTC. V usage is TRBV3-1 (or the pseudogene TRBV3-2) and J usage is TRBJ2-1; the match to TRBD2 covers 10 bases. Germline CDR1 is LGHDT and CDR2 is YNNKEL (reference sequence). This CDR3 has 15 residues. The V segment lost 0 bases and the J segment 9 bases; nucleotides outside the gene matches: 5.

The V call is TRBV27, the J call TRBJ1-2; maybe TRBD1 (5 bases). Trimming removed 5 bases at V and 7 bases at J, with 23 bases between. The CDR3 spans 16 residues. CDR1 and CDR2 (germline): MNHEY, SMNVEV (reference sequence). CDR3 region: CASSPWTGVGSGGYTF. Written as DNA, the CDR3 is TGTGCCAGCAGTCCGTGGACGGGGGTGGGTTCGGGTGGCTACACCTTC.